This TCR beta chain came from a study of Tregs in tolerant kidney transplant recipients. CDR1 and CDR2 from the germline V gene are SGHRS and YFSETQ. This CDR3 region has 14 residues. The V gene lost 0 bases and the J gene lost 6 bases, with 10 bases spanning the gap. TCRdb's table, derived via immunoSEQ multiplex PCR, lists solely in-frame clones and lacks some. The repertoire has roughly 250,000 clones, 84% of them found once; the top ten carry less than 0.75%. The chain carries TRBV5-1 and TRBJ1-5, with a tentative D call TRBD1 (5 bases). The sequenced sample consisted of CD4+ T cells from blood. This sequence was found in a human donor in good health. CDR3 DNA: TGCGCCAGCAGCTTGGGGCAGAGGGGTCAGCCCCAGCATTTT. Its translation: CASSLGQRGQPQHF.